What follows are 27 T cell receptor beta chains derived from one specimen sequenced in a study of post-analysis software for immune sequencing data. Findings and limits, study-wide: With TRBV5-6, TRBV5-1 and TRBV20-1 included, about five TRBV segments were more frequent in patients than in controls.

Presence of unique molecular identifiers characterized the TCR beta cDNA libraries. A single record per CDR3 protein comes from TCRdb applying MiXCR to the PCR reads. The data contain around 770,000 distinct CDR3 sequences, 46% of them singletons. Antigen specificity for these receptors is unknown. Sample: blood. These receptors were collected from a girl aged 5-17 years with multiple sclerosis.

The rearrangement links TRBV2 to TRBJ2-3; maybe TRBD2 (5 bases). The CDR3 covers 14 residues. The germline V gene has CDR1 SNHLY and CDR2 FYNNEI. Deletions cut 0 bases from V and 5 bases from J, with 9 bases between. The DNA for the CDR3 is TGTGCCAGCAGTGAAGCTAGGAGCGGAGATACGCAGTATTTT. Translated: CASSEARSGDTQYF. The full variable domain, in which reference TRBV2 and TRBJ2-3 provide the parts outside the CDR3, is EPEVTQTPSHQVTQMGQEVILRCVPISNHLYFYWYRQILGQKVEFLVSFYNNEISEKSEIFDDQFSVERPDGSNFTLKIRSTKLEDSAMYFCASSEARSGDTQYFGPGTRLTVL.

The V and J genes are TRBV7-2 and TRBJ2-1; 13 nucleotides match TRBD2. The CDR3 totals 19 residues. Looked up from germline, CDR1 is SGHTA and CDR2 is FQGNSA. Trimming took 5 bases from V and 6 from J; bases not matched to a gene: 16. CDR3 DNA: TGTGCCAGCAGCACCGGACTAGCGGGAGTATTTTCGTTTGGCAATGAGCAGTTCTTC. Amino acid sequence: CASSTGLAGVFSFGNEQFF.

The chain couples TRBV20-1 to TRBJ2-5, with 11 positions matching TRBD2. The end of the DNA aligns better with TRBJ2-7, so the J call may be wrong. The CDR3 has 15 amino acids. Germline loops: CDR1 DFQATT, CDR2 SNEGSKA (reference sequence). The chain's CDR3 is CSAATSGIWAYEQYF. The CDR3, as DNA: TGCAGTGCTGCGACTAGCGGGATCTGGGCGTACGAGCAGTACTTC.

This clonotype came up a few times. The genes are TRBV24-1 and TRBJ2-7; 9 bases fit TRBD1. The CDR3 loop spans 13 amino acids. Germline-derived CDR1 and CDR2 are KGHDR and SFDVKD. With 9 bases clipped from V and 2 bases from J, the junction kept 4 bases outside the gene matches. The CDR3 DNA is TGTGCCACCCAGGGACAGGGACCCTACGAGCAGTACTTC. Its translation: CATQGQGPYEQYF.

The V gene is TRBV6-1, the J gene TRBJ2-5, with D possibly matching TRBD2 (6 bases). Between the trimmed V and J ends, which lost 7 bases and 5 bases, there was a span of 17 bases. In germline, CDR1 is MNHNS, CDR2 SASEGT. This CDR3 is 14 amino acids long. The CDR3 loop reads CASTMRWGRETQYF. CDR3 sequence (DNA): TGTGCCAGCACCATGAGGTGGGGGAGGGAGACCCAGTACTTC.

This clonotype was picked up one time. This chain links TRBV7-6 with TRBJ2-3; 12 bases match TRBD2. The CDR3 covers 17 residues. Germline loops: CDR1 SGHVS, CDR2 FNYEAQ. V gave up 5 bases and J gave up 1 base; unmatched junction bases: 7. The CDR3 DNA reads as TGTGCCAGCAGCAACCCAGCTAGCGGGGGGGGCACAGATACGCAGTATTTT. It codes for CASSNPASGGGTDTQYF.

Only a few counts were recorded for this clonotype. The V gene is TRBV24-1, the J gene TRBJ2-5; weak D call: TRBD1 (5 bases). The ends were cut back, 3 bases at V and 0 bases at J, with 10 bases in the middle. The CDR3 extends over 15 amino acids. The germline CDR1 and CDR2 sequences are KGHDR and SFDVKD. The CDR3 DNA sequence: TGTGCCACCAGTGATGCGACAGAGTACCAAGAGACCCAGTACTTC. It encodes CATSDATEYQETQYF.

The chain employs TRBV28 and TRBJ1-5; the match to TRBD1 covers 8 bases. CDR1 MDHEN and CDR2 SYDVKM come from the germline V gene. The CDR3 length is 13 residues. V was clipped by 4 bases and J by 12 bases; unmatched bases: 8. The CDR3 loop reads CASSSPRTGLQHF. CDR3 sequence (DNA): TGTGCCAGCAGTTCACCCCGGACAGGGCTCCAGCATTTT.

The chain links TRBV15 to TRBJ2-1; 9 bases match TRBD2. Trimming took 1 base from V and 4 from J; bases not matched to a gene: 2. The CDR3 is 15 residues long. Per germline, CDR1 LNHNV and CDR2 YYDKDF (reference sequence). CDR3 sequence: CATSRGLAGYNEQFF. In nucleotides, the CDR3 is TGTGCCACCAGCAGAGGTCTAGCGGGATACAATGAGCAGTTCTTC.

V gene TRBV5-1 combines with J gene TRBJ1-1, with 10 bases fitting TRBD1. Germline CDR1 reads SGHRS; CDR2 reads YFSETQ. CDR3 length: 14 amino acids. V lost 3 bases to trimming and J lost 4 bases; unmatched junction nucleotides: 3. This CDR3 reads CASSWGQGSTEAFF. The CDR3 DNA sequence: TGCGCCAGCAGCTGGGGACAGGGGAGCACTGAAGCTTTCTTT.

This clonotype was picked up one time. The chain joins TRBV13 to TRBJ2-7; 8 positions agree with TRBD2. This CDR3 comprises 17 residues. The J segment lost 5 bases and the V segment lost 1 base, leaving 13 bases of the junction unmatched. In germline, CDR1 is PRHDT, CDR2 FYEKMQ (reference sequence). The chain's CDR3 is CASSLARAGAHGDEQYF. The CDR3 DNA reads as TGTGCCAGCAGCTTAGCCCGAGCGGGGGCTCACGGGGACGAGCAGTACTTC.

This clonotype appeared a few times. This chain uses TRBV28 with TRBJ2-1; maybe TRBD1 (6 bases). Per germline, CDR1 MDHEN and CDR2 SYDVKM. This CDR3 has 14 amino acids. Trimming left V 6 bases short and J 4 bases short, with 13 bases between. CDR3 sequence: CASSLRTAYNEQFF. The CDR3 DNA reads TGTGCCAGCAGCCTGAGGACAGCTTACAATGAGCAGTTCTTC.

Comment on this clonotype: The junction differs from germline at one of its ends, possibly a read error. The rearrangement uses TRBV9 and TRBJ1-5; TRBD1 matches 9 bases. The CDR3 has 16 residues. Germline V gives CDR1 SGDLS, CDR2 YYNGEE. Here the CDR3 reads CAGSGGDREMDQPQHF. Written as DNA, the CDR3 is TGTGCCGGCAGCGGTGGGGACAGGGAAATGGATCAGCCCCAGCATTTT. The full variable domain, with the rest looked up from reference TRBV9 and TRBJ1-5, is DSGVTQTPKHLITATGQRVTLRCSPRSGDLSVYWYQQSLDQGLQFLIQYYNGEERAKGNILERFSAQQFPDLHSELNLSSLELGDSALYFCAGSGGDREMDQPQHFGDGTRLSIL.

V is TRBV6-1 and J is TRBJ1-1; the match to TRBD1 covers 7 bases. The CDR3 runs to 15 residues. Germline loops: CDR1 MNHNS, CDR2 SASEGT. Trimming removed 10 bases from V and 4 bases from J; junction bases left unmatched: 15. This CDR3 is CATKARQGRGTEAFF. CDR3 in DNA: TGTGCCACAAAAGCCCGACAGGGTCGTGGCACTGAAGCTTTCTTT.

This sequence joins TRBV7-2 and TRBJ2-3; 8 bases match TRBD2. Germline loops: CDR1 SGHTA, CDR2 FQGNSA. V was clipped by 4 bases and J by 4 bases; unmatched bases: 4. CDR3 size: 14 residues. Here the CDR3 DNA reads TGTGCCAGCAGCTCCGGGGGGGCCCCAGATACGCAGTATTTT. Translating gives CASSSGGAPDTQYF.

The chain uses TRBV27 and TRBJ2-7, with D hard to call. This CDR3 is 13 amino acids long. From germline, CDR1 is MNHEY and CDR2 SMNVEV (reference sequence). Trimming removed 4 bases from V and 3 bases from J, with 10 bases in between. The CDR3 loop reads CASSSVRNYEQYF. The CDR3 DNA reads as TGTGCCAGCAGTTCGGTTCGGAACTACGAGCAGTACTTC.

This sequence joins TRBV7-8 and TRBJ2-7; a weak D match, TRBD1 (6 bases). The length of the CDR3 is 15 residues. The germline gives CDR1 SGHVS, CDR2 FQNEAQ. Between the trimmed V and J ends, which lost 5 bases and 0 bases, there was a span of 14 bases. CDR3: CASSPSAGDSYEQYF. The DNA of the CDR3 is TGTGCCAGCAGCCCGTCGGCAGGGGACTCCTACGAGCAGTACTTC. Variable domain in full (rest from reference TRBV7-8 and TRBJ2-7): GAGVSQSPRYKVAKRGQDVALRCDPISGHVSLFWYQQALGQGPEFLTYFQNEAQLDKSGLPSDRFFAERPEGSVSTLKIQRTQQEDSAVYLCASSPSAGDSYEQYFGPGTRLTVT.

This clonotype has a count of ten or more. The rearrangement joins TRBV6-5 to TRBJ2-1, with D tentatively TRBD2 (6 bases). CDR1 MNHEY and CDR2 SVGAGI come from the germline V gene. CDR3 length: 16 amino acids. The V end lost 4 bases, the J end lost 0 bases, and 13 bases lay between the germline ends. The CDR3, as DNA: TGTGCCAGCAGTTTTGGACTATTCAGCTCCTACAATGAGCAGTTCTTC. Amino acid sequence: CASSFGLFSSYNEQFF.

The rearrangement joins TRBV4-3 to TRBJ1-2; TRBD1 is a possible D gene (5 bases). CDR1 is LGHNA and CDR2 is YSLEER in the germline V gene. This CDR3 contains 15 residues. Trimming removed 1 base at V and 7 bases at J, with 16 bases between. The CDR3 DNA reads TGCGCCAGCAGCCAAGTGGTACAGGCTCAAAGTGGCTACACCTTC. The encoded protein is CASSQVVQAQSGYTF.

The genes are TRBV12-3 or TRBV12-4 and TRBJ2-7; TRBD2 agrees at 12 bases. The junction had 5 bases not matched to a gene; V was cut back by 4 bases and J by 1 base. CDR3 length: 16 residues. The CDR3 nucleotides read TGTGCCAGCAGTTCATCGACTAGCGGGAGATCCTACGAGCAGTACTTC. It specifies CASSSSTSGRSYEQYF.

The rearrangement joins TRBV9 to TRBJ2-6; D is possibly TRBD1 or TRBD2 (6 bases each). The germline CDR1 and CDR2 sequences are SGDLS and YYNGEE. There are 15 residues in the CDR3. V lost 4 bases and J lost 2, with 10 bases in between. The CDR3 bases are TGTGCCAGCAGCAAAAGGGGGGCTGGGGCCAACGTCCTGACTTTC. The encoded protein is CASSKRGAGANVLTF.

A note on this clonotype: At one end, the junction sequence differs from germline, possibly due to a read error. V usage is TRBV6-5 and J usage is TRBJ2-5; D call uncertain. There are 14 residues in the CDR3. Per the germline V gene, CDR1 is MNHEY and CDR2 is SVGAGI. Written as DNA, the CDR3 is TGTGCCAGCAGCCTTCGGGCCCAACAAGAGACCCAGAACTTC. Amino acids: CASSLRAQQETQNF.

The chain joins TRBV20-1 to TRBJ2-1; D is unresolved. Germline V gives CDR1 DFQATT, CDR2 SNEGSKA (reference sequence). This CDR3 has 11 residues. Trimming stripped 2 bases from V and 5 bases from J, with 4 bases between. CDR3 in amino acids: CSARWDNEQFF. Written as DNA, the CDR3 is TGCAGTGCTAGATGGGACAATGAGCAGTTCTTC.

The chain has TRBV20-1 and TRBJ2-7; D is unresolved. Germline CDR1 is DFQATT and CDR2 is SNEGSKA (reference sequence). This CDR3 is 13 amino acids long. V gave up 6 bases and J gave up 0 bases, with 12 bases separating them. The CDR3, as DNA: TGCAGTGCAATGCGTCGGTTCTCCTACGAGCAGTACTTC. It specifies CSAMRRFSYEQYF.

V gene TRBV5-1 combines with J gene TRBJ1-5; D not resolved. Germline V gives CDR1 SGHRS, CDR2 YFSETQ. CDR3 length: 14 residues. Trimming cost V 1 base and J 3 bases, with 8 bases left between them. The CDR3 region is CASSLTGPNQPQHF. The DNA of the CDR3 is TGCGCCAGCAGCTTGACGGGCCCCAATCAGCCCCAGCATTTT.

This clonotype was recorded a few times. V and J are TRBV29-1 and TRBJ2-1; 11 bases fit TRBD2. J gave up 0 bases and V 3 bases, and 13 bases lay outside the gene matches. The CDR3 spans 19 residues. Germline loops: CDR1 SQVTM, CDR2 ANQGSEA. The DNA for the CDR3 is TGCAGCGTTGACGTTGTGACTAGCGGGATAAGCAGCTCCTACAATGAGCAGTTCTTC. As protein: CSVDVVTSGISSSYNEQFF.

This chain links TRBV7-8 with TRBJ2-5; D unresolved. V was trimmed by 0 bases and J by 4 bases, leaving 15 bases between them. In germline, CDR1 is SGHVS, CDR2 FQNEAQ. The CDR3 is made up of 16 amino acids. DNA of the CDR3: TGTGCCAGCAGCTTAGCCCTGTTAGCAAGCATAGAGACCCAGTACTTC. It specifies CASSLALLASIETQYF.